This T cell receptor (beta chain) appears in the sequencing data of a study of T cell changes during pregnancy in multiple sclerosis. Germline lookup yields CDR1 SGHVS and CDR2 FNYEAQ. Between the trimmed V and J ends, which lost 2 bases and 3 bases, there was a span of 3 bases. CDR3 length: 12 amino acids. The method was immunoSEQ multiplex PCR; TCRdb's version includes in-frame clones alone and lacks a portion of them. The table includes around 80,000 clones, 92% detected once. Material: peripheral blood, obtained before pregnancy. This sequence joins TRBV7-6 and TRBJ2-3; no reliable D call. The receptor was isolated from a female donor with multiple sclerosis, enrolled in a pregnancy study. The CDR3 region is CASSLQTDTQYF. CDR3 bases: TGTGCCAGCAGCTTACAGACAGATACGCAGTATTTT.